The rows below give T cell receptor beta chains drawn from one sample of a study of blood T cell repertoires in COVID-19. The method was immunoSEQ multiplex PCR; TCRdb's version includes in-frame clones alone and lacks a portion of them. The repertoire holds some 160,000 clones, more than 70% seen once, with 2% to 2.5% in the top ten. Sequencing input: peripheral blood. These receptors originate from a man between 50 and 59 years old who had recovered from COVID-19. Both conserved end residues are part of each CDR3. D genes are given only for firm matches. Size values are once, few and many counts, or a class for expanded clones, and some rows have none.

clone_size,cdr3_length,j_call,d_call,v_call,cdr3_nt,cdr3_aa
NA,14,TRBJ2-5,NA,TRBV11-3,TGTGCCAGCAGCGCAACAGGGACGGGGGAGACCCAGTACTTC,CASSATGTGETQYF
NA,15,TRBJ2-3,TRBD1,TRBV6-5,TGTGCCAGCAGTATAACAGGGGGACACACAGATACGCAGTATTTT,CASSITGGHTDTQYF
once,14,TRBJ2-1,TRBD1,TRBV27,TGTGCCAGCAGTAGTCCGGGACAGGTCTATGAGCAGTTCTTC,CASSSPGQVYEQFF
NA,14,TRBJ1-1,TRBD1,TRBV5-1,TGCGCCAGCAGCGGGGAACAGGGGATCACTGAAGCTTTCTTT,CASSGEQGITEAFF
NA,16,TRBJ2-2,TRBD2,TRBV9,TGTGCCAGCAGCGTAGAACTAGCGGGAGCATCGGGGGAGCTGTTTTTT,CASSVELAGASGELFF
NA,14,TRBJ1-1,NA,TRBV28,TGTGCCAGCAGTTTAGGGGGCCTGAACACTGAAGCTTTCTTT,CASSLGGLNTEAFF
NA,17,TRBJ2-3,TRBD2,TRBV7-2,TGTGCCAGCAGCTTTAGTAGCGGGAGGGGACGCACAGATACGCAGTATTTT,CASSFSSGRGRTDTQYF
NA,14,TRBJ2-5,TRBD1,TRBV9,TGTGCCAGCAGCGCGGGACAGGCACAAGAGACCCAGTACTTC,CASSAGQAQETQYF
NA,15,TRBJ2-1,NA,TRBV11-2,TGTGCCAGCAGCTTAGAACAGGGGGGGTACCATGAGCAGTTCTTC,CASSLEQGGYHEQFF
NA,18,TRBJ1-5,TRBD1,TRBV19,TGTGCCAGTAGTATTAGGGGGCTGGGCGAACTTGGACGTCAGCCCCAGCATTTT,CASSIRGLGELGRQPQHF
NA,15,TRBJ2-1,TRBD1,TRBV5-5,TGTGCCAGCAGCTCCAGGGACAGGGGAGGGAATGAGCAGTTCTTC,CASSSRDRGGNEQFF
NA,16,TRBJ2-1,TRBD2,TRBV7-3,TGTGCCAGCAGCGCGACTAGCGGGAGCCCCCGGAATGAGCAGTTCTTC,CASSATSGSPRNEQFF
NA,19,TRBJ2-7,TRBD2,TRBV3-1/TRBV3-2,TGTGCCAGCAGCCAAGGTCGACTAGCGGGAGGGCCTTCACTTTACGAGCAGTACTTC,CASSQGRLAGGPSLYEQYF
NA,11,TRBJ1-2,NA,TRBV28,TGTGCCAGCAGTCCACAGTATGGCTACACCTTC,CASSPQYGYTF